The clone carrying this T cell receptor (beta chain) has just a few counts. No antigen is known for it. Other DNA sequences within the sample encode an identical CDR3. This CDR3 has 15 amino acids. Germline lookup yields CDR1 MNHEY and CDR2 SVGAGI. The V end lost 2 bases, the J end lost 4 bases, and 14 bases lay between the germline ends. This sample is part of a study of cytomegalovirus exposure and HLA in healthy donors. The PCR had 60 Vbeta and 13 Jbeta primers. Generated by immunoSEQ multiplex PCR, the TCRdb table keeps only in-frame clones and is missing some. The sample gives more than 110,000 clones, around 10% of which show up once; 1.5% to 2% is in the top ten. Unrecorded immune exposure was likely among donors, who were nominally healthy when sampled. Findings and limits, study-wide: Analysis performed later showed TCR beta chains linked to HLA being more clonally expanded than equally common others. Sequencing depth across donors, presence/absence analyses assumed, was roughly uniform.

Material for sequencing was PBMCs. This rearrangement joins TRBV6-5 to TRBJ1-1; D may be TRBD1 (5 bases). This clonotype was sampled from a man aged 45-65 years in good health and CMV-seronegative. CDR3 region: CASSYGAGWTTEAFF. CDR3 sequence (DNA): TGTGCCAGCAGTTACGGGGCAGGGTGGACCACTGAAGCTTTCTTT.